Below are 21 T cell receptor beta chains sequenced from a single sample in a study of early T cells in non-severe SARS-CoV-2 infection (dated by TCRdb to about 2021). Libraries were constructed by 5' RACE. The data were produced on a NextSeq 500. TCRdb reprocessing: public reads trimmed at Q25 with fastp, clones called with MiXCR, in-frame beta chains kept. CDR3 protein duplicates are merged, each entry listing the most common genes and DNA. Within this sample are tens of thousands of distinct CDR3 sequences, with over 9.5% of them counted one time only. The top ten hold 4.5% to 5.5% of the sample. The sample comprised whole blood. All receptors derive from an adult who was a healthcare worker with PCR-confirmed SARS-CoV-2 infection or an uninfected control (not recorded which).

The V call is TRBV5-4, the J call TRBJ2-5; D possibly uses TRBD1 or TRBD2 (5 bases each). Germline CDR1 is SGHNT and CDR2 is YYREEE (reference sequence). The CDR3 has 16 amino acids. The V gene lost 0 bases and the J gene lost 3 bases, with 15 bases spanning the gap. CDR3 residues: CASSLANARGEETQYF. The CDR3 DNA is TGTGCCAGCAGCTTGGCCAACGCCCGGGGCGAAGAGACCCAGTACTTC.

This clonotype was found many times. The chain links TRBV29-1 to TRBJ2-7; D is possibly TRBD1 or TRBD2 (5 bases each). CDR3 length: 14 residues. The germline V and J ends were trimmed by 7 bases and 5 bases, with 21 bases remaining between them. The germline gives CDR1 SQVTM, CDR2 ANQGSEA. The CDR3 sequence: CSALQELHGDEQYF. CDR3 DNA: TGCAGCGCCCTACAGGAACTCCACGGGGACGAGCAGTACTTC.

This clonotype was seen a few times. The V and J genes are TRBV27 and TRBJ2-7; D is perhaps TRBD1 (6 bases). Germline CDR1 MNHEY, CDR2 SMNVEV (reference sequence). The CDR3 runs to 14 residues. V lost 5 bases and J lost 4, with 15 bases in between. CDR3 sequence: CASSEGTSWYEQYF. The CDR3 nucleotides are TGTGCCAGCAGTGAAGGGACATCTTGGTACGAGCAGTACTTC.

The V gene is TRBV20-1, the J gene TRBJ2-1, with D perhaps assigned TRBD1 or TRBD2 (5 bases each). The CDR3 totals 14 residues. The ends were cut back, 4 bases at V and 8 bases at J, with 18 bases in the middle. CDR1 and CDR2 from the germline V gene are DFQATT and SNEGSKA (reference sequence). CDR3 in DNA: TGCAGTGCTACCGGGACCCAATTCACCCATGAGCAGTTCTTC. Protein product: CSATGTQFTHEQFF.

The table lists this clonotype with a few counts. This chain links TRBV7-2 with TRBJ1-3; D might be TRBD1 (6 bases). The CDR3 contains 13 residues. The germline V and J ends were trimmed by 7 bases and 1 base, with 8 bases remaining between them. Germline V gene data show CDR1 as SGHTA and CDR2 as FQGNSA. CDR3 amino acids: CASTQGSGNTIYF. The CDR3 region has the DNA TGTGCCAGCACCCAGGGGTCTGGAAACACCATATATTTT.

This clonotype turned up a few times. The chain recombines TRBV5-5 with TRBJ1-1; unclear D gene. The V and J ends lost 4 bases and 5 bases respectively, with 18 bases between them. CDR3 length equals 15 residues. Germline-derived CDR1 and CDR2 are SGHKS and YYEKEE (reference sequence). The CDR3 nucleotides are TGTGCCAGCAGCAGAAATCAGTGGAGAGGAACTGAAGCTTTCTTT. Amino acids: CASSRNQWRGTEAFF.

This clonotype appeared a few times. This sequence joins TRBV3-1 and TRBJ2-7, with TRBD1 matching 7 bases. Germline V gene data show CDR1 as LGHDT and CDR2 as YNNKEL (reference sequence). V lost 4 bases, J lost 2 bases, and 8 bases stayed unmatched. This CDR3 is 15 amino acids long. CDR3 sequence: CASSPTMTGTYEQYF. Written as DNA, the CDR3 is TGTGCCAGCAGCCCCACCATGACAGGGACCTACGAGCAGTACTTC.

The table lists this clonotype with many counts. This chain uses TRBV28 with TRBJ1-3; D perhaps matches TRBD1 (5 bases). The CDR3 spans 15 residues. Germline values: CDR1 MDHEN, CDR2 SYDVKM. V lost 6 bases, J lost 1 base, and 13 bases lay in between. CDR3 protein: CASSPTGGSGNTIYF. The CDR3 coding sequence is TGTGCCAGCAGCCCCACCGGGGGATCTGGAAACACCATATATTTT.

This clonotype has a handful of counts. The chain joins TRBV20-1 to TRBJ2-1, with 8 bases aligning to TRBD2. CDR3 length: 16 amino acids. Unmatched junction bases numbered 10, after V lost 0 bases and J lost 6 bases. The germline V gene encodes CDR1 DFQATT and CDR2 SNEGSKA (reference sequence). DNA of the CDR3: TGCAGTGCTAGAGATCCCGGGACTAGTTCATTCAATGAGCAGTTCTTC. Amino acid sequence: CSARDPGTSSFNEQFF.

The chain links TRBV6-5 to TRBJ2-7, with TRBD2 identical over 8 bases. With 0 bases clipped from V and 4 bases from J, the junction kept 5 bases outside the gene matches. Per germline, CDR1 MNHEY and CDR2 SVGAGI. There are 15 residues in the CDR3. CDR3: CASSYSASGLYEQYF. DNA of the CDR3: TGTGCCAGCAGTTACTCGGCTAGCGGGTTATACGAGCAGTACTTC.

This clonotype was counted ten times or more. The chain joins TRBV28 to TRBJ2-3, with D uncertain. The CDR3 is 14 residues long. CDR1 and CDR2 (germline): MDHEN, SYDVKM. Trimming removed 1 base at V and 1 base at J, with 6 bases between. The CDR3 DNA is TGTGCCAGCAGTTTATCGCAGGGCACAGATACGCAGTATTTT. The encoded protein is CASSLSQGTDTQYF. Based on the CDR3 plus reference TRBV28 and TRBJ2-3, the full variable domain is DVKVTQSSRYLVKRTGEKVFLECVQDMDHENMFWYRQDPGLGLRLIYFSYDVKMKEKGDIPEGYSVSREKKERFSLILESASTNQTSMYLCASSLSQGTDTQYFGPGTRLTVL.

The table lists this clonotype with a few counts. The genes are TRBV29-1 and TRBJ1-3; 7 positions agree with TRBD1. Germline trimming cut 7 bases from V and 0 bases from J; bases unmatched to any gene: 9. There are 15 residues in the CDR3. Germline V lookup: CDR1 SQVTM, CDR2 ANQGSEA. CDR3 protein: CSANTGASSGNTIYF. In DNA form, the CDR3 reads TGCAGCGCAAACACAGGGGCCAGCTCTGGAAACACCATATATTTT.

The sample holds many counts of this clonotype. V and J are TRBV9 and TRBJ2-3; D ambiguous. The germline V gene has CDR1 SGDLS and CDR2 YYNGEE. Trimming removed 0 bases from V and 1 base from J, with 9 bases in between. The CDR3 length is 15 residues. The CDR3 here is CASSVDPTGTDTQYF. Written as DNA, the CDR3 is TGTGCCAGCAGCGTAGACCCCACAGGCACAGATACGCAGTATTTT.

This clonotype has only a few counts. CDR3 sequence reads: CSAGHDLKDEKLFF. The CDR3 DNA follows: TGCAGTGCAGGACACGACCTTAAGGATGAAAAACTGTTTTTT. The rearrangement links TRBV20-1 to TRBJ1-4; D perhaps matches TRBD1 (5 bases). The CDR3 has 14 amino acids. The V end was cut by 6 bases, the J end by 6 bases, with 17 bases between. Per the germline V gene, CDR1 is DFQATT and CDR2 is SNEGSKA (reference sequence).

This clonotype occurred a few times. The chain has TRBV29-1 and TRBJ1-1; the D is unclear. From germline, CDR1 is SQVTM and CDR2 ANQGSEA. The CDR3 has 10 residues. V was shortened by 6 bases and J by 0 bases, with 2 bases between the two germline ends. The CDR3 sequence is CSVVNTEAFF. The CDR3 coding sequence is TGCAGCGTGGTGAACACTGAAGCTTTCTTT.

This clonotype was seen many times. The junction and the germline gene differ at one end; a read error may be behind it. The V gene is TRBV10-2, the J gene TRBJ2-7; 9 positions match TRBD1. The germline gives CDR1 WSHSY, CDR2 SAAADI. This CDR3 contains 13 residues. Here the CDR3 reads CASSSGQGYEQYF. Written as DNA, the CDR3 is TGTGCCAGCAGTTCGGGACAGGGCTACGAGCAGTACTTC.

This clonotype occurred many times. The CDR3 DNA follows: TGTGCCAGCAACCAATTACAGGGCGACTATGGCTACACCTTC. This sequence encodes CASNQLQGDYGYTF. This sequence joins TRBV28 and TRBJ1-2, with a possible D match to TRBD1 (6 bases). Per germline, CDR1 MDHEN and CDR2 SYDVKM. The CDR3 runs 14 residues. With 7 bases removed from V and 3 bases from J, the gap between germline ends came to 15 bases.

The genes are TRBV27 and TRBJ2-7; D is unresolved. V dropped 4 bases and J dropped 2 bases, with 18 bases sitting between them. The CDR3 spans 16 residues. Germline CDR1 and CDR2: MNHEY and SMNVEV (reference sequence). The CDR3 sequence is CASSSLSGPRAYEQYF. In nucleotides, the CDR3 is TGTGCCAGCAGTTCACTTTCCGGGCCACGCGCCTACGAGCAGTACTTC.

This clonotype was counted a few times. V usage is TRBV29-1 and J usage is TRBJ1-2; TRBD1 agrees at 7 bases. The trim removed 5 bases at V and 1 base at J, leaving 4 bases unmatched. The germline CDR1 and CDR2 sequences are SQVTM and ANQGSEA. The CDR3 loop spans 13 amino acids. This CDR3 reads CSVIQGFNYGYTF. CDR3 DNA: TGCAGCGTTATACAGGGGTTTAACTATGGCTACACCTTC. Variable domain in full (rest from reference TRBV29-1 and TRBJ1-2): SAVISQKPSRDICQRGTSLTIQCQVDSQVTMMFWYRQQPGQSLTLIATANQGSEATYESGFVIDKFPISRPNLTFSTLTVSNMSPEDSSIYLCSVIQGFNYGYTFGSGTRLTVV.

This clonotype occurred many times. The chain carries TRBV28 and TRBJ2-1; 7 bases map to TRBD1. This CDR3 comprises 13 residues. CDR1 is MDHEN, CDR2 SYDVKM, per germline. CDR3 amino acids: CGTGRTSYNEQFF. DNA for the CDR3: TGTGGGACAGGCCGAACAAGTTACAATGAGCAGTTCTTC. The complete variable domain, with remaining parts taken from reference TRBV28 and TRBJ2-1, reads DVKVTQSSRYLVKRTGEKVFLECVQDMDHENMFWYRQDPGLGLRLIYFSYDVKMKEKGDIPEGYSVSREKKERFSLILESASTNQTSMYLCGTGRTSYNEQFFGPGTRLTVL.

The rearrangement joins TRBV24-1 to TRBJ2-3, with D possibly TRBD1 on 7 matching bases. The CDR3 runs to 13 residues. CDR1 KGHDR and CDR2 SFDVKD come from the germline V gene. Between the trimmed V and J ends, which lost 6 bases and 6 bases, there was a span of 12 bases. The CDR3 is CATSSPGGDTQYF. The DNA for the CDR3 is TGTGCCACCAGTTCTCCAGGGGGGGATACGCAGTATTTT.